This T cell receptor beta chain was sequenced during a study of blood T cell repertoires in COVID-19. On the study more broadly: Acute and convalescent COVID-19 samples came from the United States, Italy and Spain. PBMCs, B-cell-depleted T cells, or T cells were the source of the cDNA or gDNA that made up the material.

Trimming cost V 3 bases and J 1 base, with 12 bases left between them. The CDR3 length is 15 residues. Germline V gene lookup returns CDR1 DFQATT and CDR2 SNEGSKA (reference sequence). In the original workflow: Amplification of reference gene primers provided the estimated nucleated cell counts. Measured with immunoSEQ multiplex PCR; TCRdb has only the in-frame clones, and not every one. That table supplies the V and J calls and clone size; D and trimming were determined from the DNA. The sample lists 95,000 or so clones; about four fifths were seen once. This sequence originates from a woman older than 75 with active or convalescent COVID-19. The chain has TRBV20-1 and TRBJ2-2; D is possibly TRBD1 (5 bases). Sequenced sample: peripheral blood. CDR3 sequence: CSASRAGQNTGELFF. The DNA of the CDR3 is TGCAGTGCTAGTCGGGCAGGGCAGAACACCGGGGAGCTGTTTTTT.